The entry below gives a single TCR beta chain sequence along with its context. Sequencing was performed with immunoSEQ multiplex PCR; in TCRdb, only in-frame clones are kept and a portion is missing. The sample has tens of thousands of clones, nearly 95% seen once. This sample was included in a study of T cell changes during pregnancy in multiple sclerosis. Trimming took off 3 bases at V and 5 bases at J, with 16 bases between the two ends. The CDR3 loop spans 15 amino acids. Per germline, CDR1 MGHRA and CDR2 YSYEKL. This material consisted of CD4+ T cells from peripheral blood mononuclear cells, taken after pregnancy. This TCR derives from a female donor with multiple sclerosis, enrolled in a pregnancy study. The gene calls are TRBV4-1 and TRBJ1-1; a weak D match, TRBD1 (5 bases). The CDR3 reads CASSQGDQGGTEAFF. The CDR3 region has the DNA TGCGCCAGCAGCCAGGGAGACCAGGGAGGGACTGAAGCTTTCTTT.